This T cell receptor beta chain appears in the sequencing data of a study of cytomegalovirus exposure and HLA in healthy donors (dated by TCRdb to the late 2010s). For the study in its entirety: According to an earlier analysis of a few hundred of the donors, about 190 million T cells yielded 117 million unique TCR beta sequences and around 300 Gb of sequence data. Around 320 gigabases of sequencing data and approximately 80 million unique TCR sequences were included in an early release covering around 650 HLA-typed donors. Among the roughly 430 genotyped donors, under 90% belonged to the genetic ancestry cluster associated with self-reported Caucasian donors. The study was designed to test whether signatures of past pathogen exposure could be identified by cataloging public T cell receptors. Using immunosequencing, the study profiled T cell repertoires from 550 to 750 subjects and related those repertoires to cytomegalovirus serostatus. A separate validation cohort of approximately 120 different subjects was used in addition to the roughly 670-subject first cohort. The study combined high-throughput TCR immunosequencing, statistical association of individual TCRs with disease status, and machine learning to predict cytomegalovirus infection status. In a later analysis, previously published TCR beta repertoires from 550 to 700 donors were re-analyzed and high-resolution HLA genotyping was added so that TCR occurrence patterns could be studied. In the later analysis, no new phenotypic data were used to find candidate immune exposures; instead, reliance was placed on TCR beta sequences and their occurrence across donors. An earlier analysis of 500 to 650 of the donors applied high-throughput TCR beta sequencing to assess whether each TCR beta V gene segment acted as functional or pseudogenic. Donor age, sex, ethnicity and CMV serostatus were compiled together with the repertoire data. A later genetic analysis used genome-wide SNP genotypes for about 65% of the 666 donors, treating that subset as a discovery cohort. Every repertoire in the discovery cohort had been generated on one and the same sequencing platform. HLA typing covered class I and class II loci at four-digit resolution. The number of donors typed differed by locus, with 629-630 for A, B, C, DRB1 and DQB1, around 520 for DQA1, over 600 for DPA1, and over 400 for DPB1. Because of strong linkage in the cohort, 5 or 6 DR-DQ haplotypes were treated as single units for association and clustering. Among 398 genotyped donors of the cohort, an average of approximately 230,000 unique TCR beta nucleotide sequences were sequenced per donor, around a sixth of them non-productive. Results and caveats for the whole study, not just this receptor: The presence/absence analyses assumed that sequencing depth was roughly uniform across donors, and that assumption may not be true. Assigning TCR associations to individual alleles was difficult when HLA alleles, especially DR and DQ, strongly co-occurred. HLA typing was unavailable for some donors at each locus, so association tests used only the typed subset. A cluster of highly shared sequence variants was judged likely to be a technical artifact of the sequencing pipeline. V-gene and J-gene trimming of TCR beta chains was associated with a missense DCLRE1C variant in a later genetic analysis, and the association was replicated in an independent cohort. The cohort was sequenced for TCR beta chains only, and without alpha or paired-chain data the features that could be detected were limited. In a later genetic analysis, fewer N-insertions in productive TCRs were reported among donors in an Asian-associated ancestry cluster than the 666-donor mean. In a later analysis, HLA-associated TCR beta chains were found to be more clonally expanded and to have lower generation probabilities than equally common non-associated chains. Most TCR sequences were observed very rarely across donors, whereas some public TCRs were present in many individuals. In vitro tests confirmed that a few of the cytomegalovirus-associated TCR beta chains recognize cytomegalovirus antigens. Immune exposure information for the cohort was limited to CMV serostatus. The study gave a list of under 200 TCR beta chains associated with cytomegalovirus. Approximately 18 rarely observed V segments, including chromosome 9 orphons, were excluded from the earlier analysis of approximately 500 of the donors because counts were too low. Specific HLA alleles were associated with 15,000 to 20,000 TCR beta sequences at a false discovery rate of 0.05 in a later analysis. According to a later analysis, most CMV-associated TCR beta chains appeared to be HLA-restricted, and the HLA associations seemed to be driven largely by CMV exposure. It was suggested by the authors that the approach could potentially be generalized to other disease states and immunological phenotypes. An earlier analysis of approximately 530 of the donors showed that most TCR beta V segments appeared in productive rearrangements either about 87% or about 30% of the time, which broadly matched IMGT annotations. According to a later analysis, parvovirus B19, influenza, CMV and Epstein-Barr virus appeared linked to several top co-occurrence clusters. Some IMGT-functional V segments, including TRBV6-2 and TRBV6-3, could not be distinguished by the 87-base-pair reads and were therefore excluded. A further reported finding was that TCR beta sequences accurately predicted the HLA-A and HLA-B alleles for most subjects in the first cohort. Linkage disequilibrium might explain the correlated functional status among segregating V segments, but an unknown experimental factor could not be excluded. In a later analysis, the rate of TCR association differed among HLA loci, with DRB1 alleles having the most associated TCRs and HLA-C alleles having the fewest. Cytomegalovirus status was reported to be diagnosed by the classifier with high specificity and sensitivity in both the original and validation cohorts.

The cohort consisted of approximately 690 healthy bone marrow donors. At the time of sampling, every cohort member was nominally healthy, though immune exposures that went unrecorded were likely present. The donor was CMV seronegative and was included in the group of over 300 seronegative cohort members. Every donor gave a peripheral blood sample, and the peripheral blood mononuclear cells from that sample were used for TCR beta sequencing. Genomic DNA extraction from the blood cell samples was performed with the Qiagen DNeasy Blood Extraction Kit. Counted from cysteine to phenylalanine, this CDR3 has 15 amino acids. This entry keeps only the CDR3 DNA: 45 bases, framed from base 1. CDR1 MNHNS and CDR2 SASEGT were looked up in the germline V gene. Cut back by 8 bases and 6 bases, the V and J ends lie 22 bases apart. Worth noting for this clone: No antigen is known for it. Base quality data are lacking; no much larger clone is found one base away.

The library was made by the immunoSEQ multiplex PCR assay. A mixture of 60 forward primers for TCR Vbeta segments and 13 reverse primers for TCR Jbeta segments was used in the multiplex PCR. The CDR3 region of rearranged TCR beta genes was amplified from genomic DNA with a multiplex PCR assay. Amplified TCR beta libraries were sequenced as 87-base-pair reads on the Illumina HiSeq System. The study's processing was this. A later analysis tallied around 87 million unique TCR beta chains across the 700 or so repertoires, and some 10 million of those chains were shared by two or more donors. Raw reads were error-corrected and collapsed into unique sequences by a nearest-neighbor algorithm in which closely related sequences were merged to remove PCR and sequencing errors. CDR3 sequences were aligned to IMGT reference sequences to assign V, D and J gene segments. Each retained sequence needed at least a six-nucleotide match to both a V gene segment and a J gene segment. Rearrangements were called productive when the CDR3 lacked stop codons and stayed in frame with V and J; all others were non-productive. CDR3 was defined by IMGT convention, running from the second conserved V-encoded cysteine to the conserved J-encoded phenylalanine. The earlier analysis of about 610 of the donors excluded sequences that lacked an unambiguous match to a single V gene segment. In an earlier analysis of a few hundred of the donors, a V segment was called functional when productive rearrangements were above 56.7%, and segregating when the standard deviation between donors exceeded 5%. A statistical classification framework was built for diagnosing cytomegalovirus status from the catalog of TCR beta chain sequences. In a later analysis, TCR nucleotide sequences were compared against IMGT/GENE-DB human TR gene sequences so that V and J genes could be assigned. In a later analysis, CDR3 sequences and most-parsimonious VDJ recombination scenarios were assigned using the TCRdist pipeline. In a later analysis, every TCR beta chain was defined by the combination of its CDR3 amino acid sequence and its V-gene family, and reads without a unique V-gene family were dropped. To address suspected cross-contamination and a sequencing artifact, a later analysis removed several hundred highly shared, low-generation-probability nucleotide sequences. A later analysis calculated a clonal expansion index for each public chain from normalized within-repertoire ranks of inferred template counts. Generation probabilities in a later analysis came from a VDJ recombination model fitted to out-of-frame rearrangements, and those results were checked against IGoR. In a later analysis, hypergeometric tests were used to score TCR-TCR, TCR-HLA and TCR-CMV co-occurrence, with a repertoire-size bias correction applied to TCR pairs. A later analysis estimated false discovery rates by permuting HLA or CMV assignments 20 times. A later analysis grouped co-occurring TCRs with DBSCAN, adding TCRdist sequence similarity when clustering within HLA-allele-positive subsets. For co-occurrence clustering, repertoires with fewer than 30,000 or more than 120,000 public chains were excluded, along with a handful of repertoires with anomalous nucleotide sharing. The immuneACCESS repertoire file appears here via TCRdb, limited to in-frame rearrangements. These files lack a portion of the clones; in checked studies, under half of the deficit traces to unresolved V genes, and the cause of the others is not known. Clone size and the V and J calls come from that table; the DNA yielded D and trimming. Recorded for this sample are fewer than 250,000 clones; approximately 80% of them occurred a single time. The ten largest make up around 4% of the sample.

The sequenced material came from PBMCs. The V and J genes are TRBV6-1 and TRBJ1-2; TRBD1 is a possible D gene, resting on 5 matching bases. The sequence came from a male donor in good health and CMV-seronegative. The DNA reads as follows: TGTGCCAGCCTTAAGCCGGGACTCCTTCCCGATGGCTACACCTTC. This gives the protein CASLKPGLLPDGYTF.